This record covers a single T cell receptor beta chain. Trimming removed 5 bases at V and 7 bases at J, with 8 bases between. The CDR3 spans 11 residues. Germline CDR1 is MNHEY and CDR2 is SVGAGI. It was genomic DNA that served as the template for profiling TCR beta VDJ and CDR3. TCRdb re-called the reads through MiXCR, storing one row per CDR3 protein. The table has a few hundred thousand distinct CDR3 sequences, roughly 59% seen once. This sample is part of a study of CD8+CD57+ T cells in acquired aplastic anemia. Patients selected for sequencing had displayed CD8+CD57+ cell expansion by flow cytometry.

This TCR was sampled from a human donor with aplastic anemia. The chain has TRBV6-5 and TRBJ2-5; D is unclear. The sequenced sample was sorted CD4+, CD8+, or CD8+CD57+ T cells (not recorded which) from PBMCs. The CDR3 DNA reads TGTGCCAGCAGTGTGTCCGGGACCCAGTACTTC. Its protein product is CASSVSGTQYF.